A single sample gave rise to the 27 T cell receptor beta chains below, sequenced in a study of T cells in Graves' hyperthyroidism and ophthalmopathy (dated by TCRdb to the late 2010s). Library method: multiplex PCR. The sequencer was an Illumina HiSeq 2000. TCR beta CDR3 regions were amplified from RNA transcripts. A first-round RT-PCR of the TCR CDR3 used the HTBI primer set with the Qiagen OneStep RT-PCR kit. In TCRdb, the public reads were trimmed at Q25 with fastp and aligned with MiXCR, with productive beta chains retained. Every distinct CDR3 protein forms one entry, paired with its most common genes and DNA. Here the sample has some 500,000 distinct CDR3 sequences; around an eighth occur a single time. In total, the top ten clones hold around a sixth of the sample. The specimen sequenced was blood. Receptor source: a young woman with Graves' hyperthyroidism.

The gene calls are TRBV20-1 and TRBJ2-7; 10 bases fit TRBD2. This CDR3 is 15 amino acids long. Trimming cost V 4 bases and J 3 bases; bases outside gene matches: 9. Germline V gene data show CDR1 as DFQATT and CDR2 as SNEGSKA (reference sequence). CDR3 coding DNA: TGCAGTGCTACTCGCCTCGGACTAGCGGACTACGAGCAGTACGTC. This gives the protein CSATRLGLADYEQYV.

This clonotype has ten or more counts. The chain combines TRBV20-1 with TRBJ2-3, with 7 bases lining up with TRBD2. The CDR3 covers 14 residues. V trimming: 3 bases; J trimming: 3 bases; junction bases outside the gene matches: 6. CDR1 DFQATT and CDR2 SNEGSKA come from the germline V gene (reference sequence). The CDR3 protein is CSASEASGTDTQYF. CDR3 sequence (DNA): TGCAGTGCTAGCGAGGCTAGCGGTACAGATACGCAGTATTTT.

In this sample, this clonotype turned up many times. The gene calls are TRBV5-1 and TRBJ1-1; 7 bases are a match to TRBD1. The germline V gene has CDR1 SGHRS and CDR2 YFSETQ. This CDR3 contains 15 residues. V shed 6 bases, J shed 0 bases, and the junction held 8 bases outside the gene matches. The CDR3 sequence: CASKISGGVNTEAFF. The CDR3 bases are TGCGCCAGCAAAATTTCAGGGGGAGTGAACACTGAAGCTTTCTTT.

The chain joins TRBV7-8 to TRBJ1-2; 9 bases map to TRBD1. V lost 5 bases and J lost 7; bases outside the gene matches: 8. Germline loops: CDR1 SGHVS, CDR2 FQNEAQ. This CDR3 spans 14 amino acids. The CDR3 spells CASSRDRVVFGYTF. DNA of the CDR3: TGTGCCAGCAGCCGGGACAGGGTAGTATTTGGCTACACCTTC.

V gene TRBV14 combines with J gene TRBJ1-4, with D perhaps TRBD1 (5 bases). Germline V gene sequence: CDR1 SGHDN, CDR2 FVKESK. V lost 4 bases, J lost 8 bases, and 14 bases lay in between. The CDR3 is 14 amino acids. The chain's CDR3 is CASSPRGVSEKLFF. Here the CDR3 DNA reads TGTGCCAGCAGCCCCCGAGGGGTCTCCGAAAAACTGTTTTTT.

The sample holds many counts of this clonotype. The chain combines TRBV25-1 with TRBJ1-1; TRBD1 is a possible D gene (5 bases). CDR3 length: 13 residues. Deletions cut 0 bases from V and 7 bases from J, with 9 bases between. Germline V gives CDR1 MGHDK, CDR2 SYGVNS. The DNA for the CDR3 is TGTGCCAGCAGTGAATATGGGGGGAATGAAGCTTTCTTT. Translating it yields CASSEYGGNEAFF.

There are many counts of this clonotype. This chain joins TRBV29-1 and TRBJ2-7, with 8 bases aligning to TRBD1. The CDR3 spans 15 residues. Germline assignment: CDR1 SQVTM and CDR2 ANQGSEA. Trimming at V came to 6 bases and at J to 2 bases, leaving 12 bases not matched to a gene. The CDR3 DNA follows: TGCAGCGTCCGCGGGACAGGACCTCTTCCCTACGAGCAGTACGTC. Amino acids: CSVRGTGPLPYEQYV.

The chain uses TRBV27 and TRBJ1-5; 9 positions agree with TRBD1. Germline V gene sequence: CDR1 MNHEY, CDR2 SMNVEV (reference sequence). The CDR3 has 15 residues. Trimming at V came to 4 bases and at J to 4 bases, leaving 5 bases not matched to a gene. The DNA of the CDR3 is TGTGCCAGCAGTTCCGGGACAGGGACAAATCAGCCCCAGCATTTT. Translating it yields CASSSGTGTNQPQHF.

This clonotype was seen a few times. The V gene is TRBV10-2, the J gene TRBJ2-6; tentatively, D is TRBD2 (6 bases). Germline V CDR1 and CDR2: WSHSY, SAAADI. Trimming took off 7 bases at V and 0 bases at J, with 13 bases between the two ends. This CDR3 spans 16 amino acids. CDR3 residues: CASNPGLRSGANVLTF. The CDR3 DNA reads TGCGCCAGCAATCCGGGACTCCGCTCTGGGGCCAACGTCCTGACTTTC.

The chain recombines TRBV19 with TRBJ2-5, with 14 bases aligning to TRBD2. Germline V gives CDR1 LNHDA, CDR2 SQIVND (reference sequence). This CDR3 is 15 amino acids long. The junction had 3 bases not matched to a gene; V was cut back by 4 bases and J by 5 bases. CDR3 coding DNA: TGTGCCAGTAGTACCGGGACTAGCGGGAGTGAGACCCAGTACTTC. The encoded protein is CASSTGTSGSETQYF.

As for this clonotype: Possible read error: a much larger clone is one base away. The rearrangement links TRBV5-6 to TRBJ2-5; D is perhaps TRBD2 (5 bases). The length of the CDR3 is 13 residues. Germline V gives CDR1 SGHDT, CDR2 YYEEEE. The CDR3, as DNA: TGTGTCAGCAGCTGGACTGTTTGGGAGACCCAGTACTTC. Residues: CVSSWTVWETQYF.

At least ten counts were recorded for this clonotype. V and J are TRBV6-1 and TRBJ1-1; 8 bases align to TRBD1. The germline CDR1 and CDR2 sequences are MNHNS and SASEGT. Unmatched junction bases numbered 2, after V lost 6 bases and J lost 5 bases. The CDR3 has 12 amino acids. CDR3 in DNA: TGTGCCAGCAGCTGGACAGGGACTGAAGCTTTCTTT. This codes for CASSWTGTEAFF.

This clonotype came up a few times. The V and J genes are TRBV6-1 and TRBJ2-1; 9 nucleotides match TRBD1. The V gene's germline CDR1 is MNHNS and CDR2 SASEGT. The CDR3 runs to 14 residues. V shed 6 bases and J 4 bases; nucleotides not matched to a gene: 4. The CDR3 is CASRAGTGYNEQFF. CDR3 sequence (DNA): TGTGCCAGCAGAGCCGGGACAGGGTACAATGAGCAGTTCTTC.

There are many counts of this clonotype. V and J are TRBV11-2 and TRBJ1-3, with D unresolved. Trimming took off 0 bases at V and 2 bases at J, with 11 bases between the two ends. The CDR3 consists of 16 residues. Germline CDR1 SGHAT, CDR2 FQNNGV. CDR3 amino acids: CASSLDLVGTGNTIYF. The CDR3 nucleotides read TGTGCCAGCAGCTTAGATTTGGTAGGGACTGGAAACACCATATATTTT.

This clonotype was seen at least ten times. This chain links TRBV7-9 with TRBJ2-5; a possible D gene is TRBD1 (6 bases). Germline V gene data show CDR1 as SEHNR and CDR2 as FQNEAQ (reference sequence). The V and J ends lost 1 base and 1 base respectively, with 19 bases between them. The CDR3 totals 18 residues. This CDR3 reads CASSLVVRRRGFQETQYF. CDR3 coding DNA: TGTGCCAGCAGCTTAGTAGTCCGTCGCAGGGGATTCCAAGAGACCCAGTACTTC.

This clonotype was seen many times. V gene TRBV12-3 or TRBV12-4 combines with J gene TRBJ2-2; D gene uncertain. V gave up 6 bases and J gave up 5 bases, with 10 bases separating them. This CDR3 contains 13 residues. CDR3 sequence (DNA): TGTGCCAGCAGGAATCCTAGGACCGGGGAGCTGTTTTTT. Translation: CASRNPRTGELFF.

This clonotype was observed at least ten times. This chain links TRBV20-1 with TRBJ1-2; D unresolved. Germline CDR1 is DFQATT and CDR2 is SNEGSKA (reference sequence). V gave up 0 bases and J gave up 0 bases, with 5 bases separating them. The CDR3 runs to 13 residues. CDR3 DNA sequence: TGCAGTGCTAGAGAAGCCTCTAACTATGGCTACACCTTC. This sequence encodes CSAREASNYGYTF.

The chain joins TRBV7-6 to TRBJ1-3; 7 bases line up with TRBD1. In germline, CDR1 is SGHVS, CDR2 FNYEAQ. CDR3 length: 18 residues. Trimming cost V 1 base and J 0 bases; bases outside gene matches: 9. The CDR3 is CASSLVRDSGFSGNTIYF. In DNA form, the CDR3 reads TGTGCCAGCAGCTTAGTCCGGGACAGCGGCTTCTCTGGAAACACCATATATTTT. The whole variable domain, filled in from reference TRBV7-6 and TRBJ1-3, reads GAGVSQSPRYKVTKRGQDVALRCDPISGHVSLYWYRQALGQGPEFLTYFNYEAQQDKSGLPNDRFSAERPEGSISTLTIQRTEQRDSAMYRCASSLVRDSGFSGNTIYFGEGSWLTVV.

There are many counts of this clonotype. The rearrangement uses TRBV6-1 and TRBJ2-1; 16 bases line up with TRBD2. Germline-derived CDR1 and CDR2 are MNHNS and SASEGT. The CDR3 length is 17 residues. J was trimmed by 8 bases and V by 6 bases; bases with no gene match: 10. CDR3 DNA: TGTGCCAGCAGCTTATTGTTAGGGACTAGCGGGAGGGATGAGCAGTTCTTC. Its translation is CASSLLLGTSGRDEQFF.

This clonotype has a count of ten or more. The J gene is TRBJ2-7, the V gene TRBV20-1, with TRBD2 identical over 14 bases. CDR1 and CDR2 from the germline V gene are DFQATT and SNEGSKA (reference sequence). The CDR3 runs 16 residues. V dropped 3 bases and J dropped 1; count of bases not matched to a gene: 5. CDR3 residues: CSARGLAGVRSYEQYF. CDR3 coding DNA: TGCAGTGCTAGGGGACTAGCGGGAGTAAGGTCCTACGAGCAGTACTTC.

The chain is built from TRBV7-2 and TRBJ1-2; the D gene is possibly TRBD1 (5 bases). Germline V gives CDR1 SGHTA, CDR2 FQGNSA. V was trimmed by 6 bases and J by 3 bases, leaving 11 bases between them. This CDR3 spans 13 amino acids. This CDR3 is CASRRGFDYGYTF. CDR3 coding DNA: TGTGCCAGCAGACGGGGCTTCGACTATGGCTACACCTTC.

This clonotype was observed many times. The rearrangement links TRBV11-3 to TRBJ1-1; no firm D call. The CDR3 length is 17 residues. Trimming cost V 4 bases and J 6 bases, with 24 bases left between them. Germline CDR1 and CDR2: SGHNT and YENEEA. The CDR3 loop is CASSYQYKDWSGAEAFF. The CDR3 nucleotides read TGTGCCAGCAGCTATCAGTACAAAGATTGGTCTGGTGCTGAAGCTTTCTTT. Full variable domain (remainder filled in from reference TRBV11-3 and TRBJ1-1): EAGVVQSPRYKIIEKKQPVAFWCNPISGHNTLYWYLQNLGQGPELLIRYENEEAVDDSQLPKDRFSAERLKGVDSTLKIQPAELGDSAVYLCASSYQYKDWSGAEAFFGQGTRLTVV.

This clonotype was counted many times. V gene TRBV28 combines with J gene TRBJ1-2; D gene ambiguous. Between the trimmed V and J ends, which lost 5 bases and 2 bases, there was a span of 18 bases. Germline assignment: CDR1 MDHEN and CDR2 SYDVKM. CDR3 size: 16 residues. CDR3 protein: CASSHDKGLGNYGYTF. In DNA form, the CDR3 reads TGTGCCAGCAGTCACGACAAAGGCTTGGGGAACTATGGCTACACCTTC.

This clonotype came up many times. The V gene is TRBV20-1, the J gene TRBJ2-5, with 10 bases lining up with TRBD2. This CDR3 contains 12 residues. V lost 6 bases and J lost 5; bases outside the gene matches: 3. Per the germline V gene, CDR1 is DFQATT and CDR2 is SNEGSKA (reference sequence). Written as DNA, the CDR3 is TGCAGTGCGCAGCGGGAGGGGGAGACCCAGTACTTC. Translation gives CSAQREGETQYF.

This chain links TRBV6-1 with TRBJ1-5; D call uncertain. V lost 7 bases and J 0 bases, leaving 10 bases between the germline ends. This CDR3 is 14 amino acids long. Germline values: CDR1 MNHNS, CDR2 SASEGT. This CDR3 is CASNDGPSNQPQHF. CDR3 in DNA: TGTGCCAGCAATGACGGTCCTAGCAATCAGCCCCAGCATTTT.

This clonotype has ten or more counts. The V call is TRBV3-1, the J call TRBJ1-1; 10 positions match TRBD1. CDR3 length: 15 residues. V was clipped by 5 bases and J by 2 bases; unmatched bases: 5. Per germline, CDR1 LGHDT and CDR2 YNNKEL (reference sequence). In nucleotides, the CDR3 is TGTGCCAGCAGCTCCCGGGACAGGGGAAACACTGAAGCTTTCTTT. Translation: CASSSRDRGNTEAFF.

The V and J genes are TRBV29-1 and TRBJ1-1; maybe TRBD1 (6 bases). The CDR3 has 13 amino acids. Germline V CDR1 and CDR2: SQVTM, ANQGSEA. Deletions cut 5 bases from V and 1 base from J, with 11 bases between. In DNA, the CDR3 is TGCAGCGTTCTAAGACAGGAGAACACTGAAGCTTTCTTT. Residues: CSVLRQENTEAFF.